Listed below are T cell receptor beta chains from one sample, sequenced in a study of human T cells and chemical hapten exposure. Using its own MiXCR run on the RACE reads, TCRdb lists one record per CDR3 protein. The sample yields some 70,000 distinct CDR3 sequences, roughly 11% seen once. The sample consisted of whole blood, taken in connection with sensitization to the hapten diphenylcyclopropenone (DPC). The receptors stem from a woman aged 50 to 60 with alopecia areata. Some clones in this sample may be carry-over from other donors' samples. Each CDR3 is given with its conserved first and last residue. D genes are given only for firm matches. A row's size may be missing; if present it is once, few, many or a size class.

V gene	clone size	D gene	J gene	CDR3 DNA	CDR3 protein
TRBV7-3	few	-	TRBJ2-3	TGTGCCAGCAGCCCGGGCCGGGGCAGTCTCACAGATACGCAGTATTTT	CASSPGRGSLTDTQYF
TRBV2	few	-	TRBJ1-6	TGTGCCAGCATCCCAGGGGACTATAATTCACCCCTCCACTTT	CASIPGDYNSPLHF
TRBV2	-	TRBD1	TRBJ1-5	TGTGCCAGCAGAAGGGATGACAGGGTTGGTCCGGGCGGTCAGCCCCAGCATTTT	CASRRDDRVGPGGQPQHF
TRBV20-1	many	-	TRBJ1-5	TGCAGTGCTCGAACGCAACCTAGGGGCCTCAATCAGCCCCAGCATTTT	CSARTQPRGLNQPQHF
TRBV28	few	-	TRBJ2-7	TGTGCCAGCAGTCCCCCTCTGAGGGAGCAGTACTTC	CASSPPLREQYF
TRBV5-8	-	-	TRBJ2-5	TGTGCCAGCAGCCCGGCCGGACAGAGACAAGAGACCCAGTACTTC	CASSPAGQRQETQYF
TRBV29-1	-	-	TRBJ1-3	TGCAGCGTTGGTGAGGTCGTCTCTGGAAACACCATATATTTT	CSVGEVVSGNTIYF
TRBV28	-	-	TRBJ2-5	TGTGCCAGCAAACACGGGAACCAAGAGACCCAGTACTTC	CASKHGNQETQYF
TRBV7-7	many	-	TRBJ2-3	TGTGCTAGCAGCCCATTTGGGGGTAATACGCAGTATTTT	CASSPFGGNTQYF
TRBV11-2	few	TRBD2	TRBJ2-7	TGTGCCAGCAGCCCATACGATGGGACTAGCGGGAGGGCCTGCTACTTC	CASSPYDGTSGRACYF
TRBV10-3	many	-	TRBJ2-3	TGTGCCATCAGTGACGGGGTCCCAGATACGCAGTATTTT	CAISDGVPDTQYF
TRBV28	-	TRBD2	TRBJ2-1	TGTGCCAGCAGTTCCCTTTCTAGCGGGAGGCCCTACAATGAGCAGTTCTTC	CASSSLSSGRPYNEQFF
TRBV3-1	many	-	TRBJ2-7	TGTGCCAGCAGCCTAAGATCGGGGCTAACTGTCCACGAGCAGTACTTC	CASSLRSGLTVHEQYF
TRBV6-5	many	TRBD2	TRBJ2-7	TGTGCCAGCAGTTACTCCGGGACTACGAGCTCCTACGAGCAGTACTTC	CASSYSGTTSSYEQYF
TRBV11-1	-	-	TRBJ2-7	TGTGCCAGCAGCCCGTCCGGATACGAGCAGTACTTC	CASSPSGYEQYF
TRBV27	-	TRBD1	TRBJ2-4	TGTGCCAGCAGTTTAGGACAGGGGATCGGGGCCAAAAACATTCAGTACTTC	CASSLGQGIGAKNIQYF
TRBV5-1	-	TRBD2	TRBJ2-1	TGCGCCAGTTCCGGGACTAGCGGGAAGAATGAGCAGTTCTTC	CASSGTSGKNEQFF
TRBV10-3	few	-	TRBJ1-2	TGTGCCATCAGTGATGGGGGGAGTGGCTACACCTTC	CAISDGGSGYTF
TRBV7-8	few	-	TRBJ2-5	TGTGCCAGCAGCTCGAGACGGAGTCTACAAGAGACCCAGTACTTC	CASSSRRSLQETQYF
TRBV18	many	-	TRBJ1-3	TGTGCCAGCTCACCAGGGAGCTCTGGAAACACCATATATTTT	CASSPGSSGNTIYF
TRBV14	-	-	TRBJ2-3	TGTGCCAGCAGCCAAGAAGGAACGGGGCCCTTCACAGATACGCAGTATTTT	CASSQEGTGPFTDTQYF